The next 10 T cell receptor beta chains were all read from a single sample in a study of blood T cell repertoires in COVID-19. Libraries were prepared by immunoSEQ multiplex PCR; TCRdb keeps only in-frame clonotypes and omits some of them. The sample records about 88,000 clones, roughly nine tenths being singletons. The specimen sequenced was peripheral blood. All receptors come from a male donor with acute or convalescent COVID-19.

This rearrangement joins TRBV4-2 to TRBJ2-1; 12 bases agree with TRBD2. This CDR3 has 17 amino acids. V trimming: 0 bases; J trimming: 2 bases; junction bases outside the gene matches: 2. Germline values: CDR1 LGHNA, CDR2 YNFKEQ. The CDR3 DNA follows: TGTGCCAGCAGCCAAGATCTAGCGGGGGGGGCCTACAATGAGCAGTTCTTC. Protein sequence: CASSQDLAGGAYNEQFF.

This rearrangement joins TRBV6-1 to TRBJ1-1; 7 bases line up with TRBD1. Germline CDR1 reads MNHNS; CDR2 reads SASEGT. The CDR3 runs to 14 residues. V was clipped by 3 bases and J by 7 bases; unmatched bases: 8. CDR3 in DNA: TGTGCCAGCAGTGAGCCAGGGGCAGGGGGTGAAGCTTTCTTT. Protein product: CASSEPGAGGEAFF.

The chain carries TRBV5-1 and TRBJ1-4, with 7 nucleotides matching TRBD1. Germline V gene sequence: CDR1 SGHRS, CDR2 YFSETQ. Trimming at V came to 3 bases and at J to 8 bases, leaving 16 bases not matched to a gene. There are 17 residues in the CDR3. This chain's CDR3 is CASSSNPRQGRGEKLFF. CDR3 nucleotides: TGCGCCAGCAGCTCGAACCCCAGACAGGGTCGTGGGGAAAAACTGTTTTTT.

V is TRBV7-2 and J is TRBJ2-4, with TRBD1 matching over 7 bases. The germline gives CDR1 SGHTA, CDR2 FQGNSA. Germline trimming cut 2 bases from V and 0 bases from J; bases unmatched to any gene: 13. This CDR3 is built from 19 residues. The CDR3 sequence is CASSLNTPGTAIAKNIQYF. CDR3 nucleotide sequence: TGTGCCAGCAGCTTAAATACCCCCGGGACAGCGATAGCCAAAAACATTCAGTACTTC.

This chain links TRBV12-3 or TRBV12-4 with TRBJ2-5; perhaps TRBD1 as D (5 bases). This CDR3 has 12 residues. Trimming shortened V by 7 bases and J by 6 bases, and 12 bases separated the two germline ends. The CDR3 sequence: CASTTGAKTQYF. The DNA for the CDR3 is TGTGCCAGCACGACTGGGGCTAAGACCCAGTACTTC.

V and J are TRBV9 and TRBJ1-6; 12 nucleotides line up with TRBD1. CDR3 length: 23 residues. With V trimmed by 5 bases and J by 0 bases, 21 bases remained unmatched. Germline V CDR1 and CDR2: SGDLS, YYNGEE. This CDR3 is CASRNRDRGLPGPYGSYNSPLHF. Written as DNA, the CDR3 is TGTGCCAGCAGAAACCGGGACAGGGGGCTCCCGGGCCCTTATGGCTCCTATAATTCACCCCTCCACTTT.

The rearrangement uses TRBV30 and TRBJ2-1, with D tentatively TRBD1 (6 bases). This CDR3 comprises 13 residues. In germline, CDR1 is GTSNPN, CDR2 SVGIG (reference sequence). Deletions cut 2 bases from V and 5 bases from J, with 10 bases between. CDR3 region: CAWSSTGNNEQFF. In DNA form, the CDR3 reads TGTGCCTGGAGTTCAACAGGGAACAATGAGCAGTTCTTC.

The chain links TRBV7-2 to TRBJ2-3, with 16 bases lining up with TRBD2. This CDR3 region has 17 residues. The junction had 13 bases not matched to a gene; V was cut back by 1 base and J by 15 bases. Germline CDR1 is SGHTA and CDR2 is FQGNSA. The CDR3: CASSLEPTGTSGGAGYF. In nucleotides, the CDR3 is TGTGCCAGCAGCTTAGAGCCCACCGGGACTAGCGGGGGGGCTGGCTATTTT.

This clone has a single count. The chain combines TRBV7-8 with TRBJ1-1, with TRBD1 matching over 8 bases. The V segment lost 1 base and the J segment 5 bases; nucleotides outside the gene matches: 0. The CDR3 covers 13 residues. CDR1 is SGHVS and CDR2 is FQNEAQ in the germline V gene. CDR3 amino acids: CASSLGQGTEAFF. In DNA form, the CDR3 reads TGTGCCAGCAGCTTAGGACAGGGGACTGAAGCTTTCTTT.

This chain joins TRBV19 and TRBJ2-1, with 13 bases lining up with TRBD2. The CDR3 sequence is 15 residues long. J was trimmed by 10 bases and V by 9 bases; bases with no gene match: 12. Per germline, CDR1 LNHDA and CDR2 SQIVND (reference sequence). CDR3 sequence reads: CASMGLAGSWEEQFF. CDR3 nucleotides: TGTGCCAGCATGGGACTAGCGGGGTCGTGGGAGGAGCAGTTCTTC.